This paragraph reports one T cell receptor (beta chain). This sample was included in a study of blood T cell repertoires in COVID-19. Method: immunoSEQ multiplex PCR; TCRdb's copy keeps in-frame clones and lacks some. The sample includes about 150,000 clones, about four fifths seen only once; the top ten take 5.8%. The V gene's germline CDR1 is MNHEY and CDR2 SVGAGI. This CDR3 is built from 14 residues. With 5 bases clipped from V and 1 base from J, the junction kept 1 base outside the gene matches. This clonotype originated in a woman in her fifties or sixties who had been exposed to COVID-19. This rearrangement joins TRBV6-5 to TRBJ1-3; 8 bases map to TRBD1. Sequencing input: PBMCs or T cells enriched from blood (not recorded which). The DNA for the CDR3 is TGTGCCAGCAGTCGGACAGGGTCTGGAAACACCATATATTTT. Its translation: CASSRTGSGNTIYF.